This TCR beta chain derives from a study of blood T cell repertoires in COVID-19. Looking at the study overall: Spain, Italy and the United States supplied samples that represented acute and convalescent COVID-19. The cDNA or gDNA used as material had been derived from T cells, B-cell-depleted T cells, or PBMCs.

Each exposed participant met a COVID-19 case in the 2 weeks preceding study entry. As processed by the authors: Amplification of reference gene primers was used by the study to estimate nucleated cell counts. TCRdb keeps only in-frame clones here, not all; method: immunoSEQ multiplex PCR. V and J calls and clone size come straight from that table; D and trimming were deduced from the DNA. The repertoire includes some 270,000 clones, 80% to 95% of them detected once, and approximately 2.9% sits in the top ten. Germline V gene lookup returns CDR1 MGHRA and CDR2 YSYEKL. V gave up 0 bases and J gave up 3 bases; unmatched junction bases: 2. This CDR3 contains 17 residues.

Sequencing was performed on PBMCs or T cells enriched from blood (not recorded which). This chain uses TRBV4-1 with TRBJ2-1, with 13 bases identical to TRBD2. The TCR sequence derives from a man in his forties who had been exposed to COVID-19. CDR3 in DNA: TGCGCCAGCAGCCAAGATCGGACTAGCGGGAGCTACAATGAGCAGTTCTTC. Translated: CASSQDRTSGSYNEQFF.